The rows below give T cell receptor beta chains drawn from one sample of a study of CD8 T cell repertoires and HIV-1 epitope variants. Sequencing was performed with immunoSEQ multiplex PCR; in TCRdb, only in-frame clones are kept and a portion is missing. The sample has about 5,300 clones, approximately 70% seen once. No antigen has been assigned to these receptors. The specimen sequenced was cultured CD8+ T cells derived from PBMCs. The receptors originated from a male donor with HIV. Each CDR3 is given with its conserved first and last residue. The D gene is left open where the match is weak. Expanded clones are given a class, and other clones once, few, many or no size at all.

V	size	J	D	DNA	CDR3
TRBV4-3	.	TRBJ2-1	.	TGCGCCAGCAGCCAAGCCCCCCTACCACTAGATCTAGATGAGCAGTTCTTC	CASSQAPLPLDLDEQFF
TRBV7-9	.	TRBJ2-7	.	TGTGCCAGCAGCTTTGTCAGGGGAAAAGGCGAGCAGTACTTC	CASSFVRGKGEQYF
TRBV9	.	TRBJ2-1	.	TGTGCCAGCAGCGTAGGTGCTGATGAGCAGTTCTTC	CASSVGADEQFF
TRBV19	.	TRBJ2-1	TRBD2	TGTGCCAGTAGTATTAGCGGGGATTACAATGAGCAGTTCTTC	CASSISGDYNEQFF
TRBV6-6	.	TRBJ1-5	TRBD1	TGTGCCAGCAGTTACTCTGACAGGGGAGGCAATCAGCCCCAGCATTTT	CASSYSDRGGNQPQHF
TRBV6-5	.	TRBJ2-5	TRBD1	TGTGCCAGCAGTTATACGGGACAGGGGGCCGGGGAGACCCAGTACTTC	CASSYTGQGAGETQYF
TRBV11-1	.	TRBJ2-3	.	TGTGCCAGCAGCTTAGCGGGAGGCGGCACAGATACGCAGTATTTT	CASSLAGGGTDTQYF
TRBV7-6	.	TRBJ2-7	TRBD2	TGTGCCAGCAGCCGCGGCGCTAGCGGGGGGGATACCTACGAGCAGTACTTC	CASSRGASGGDTYEQYF
TRBV5-4	.	TRBJ2-5	TRBD2	TGTGCCAGCAGCTCAGCGGGGGGGCCAGAGACCCAGTACTTC	CASSSAGGPETQYF
TRBV23-1	.	TRBJ2-7	.	TGCGCCAGCAGTCAAAGGGACACCACGTACGAGCAGTACTTC	CASSQRDTTYEQYF
TRBV6-4	.	TRBJ1-1	.	TGTGCCAGCAGGAGAAATACAGGGAAACACACTGAAGCTTTCTTT	CASRRNTGKHTEAFF
TRBV28	.	TRBJ1-1	.	TGTGCCAGCAGTTTTACGAACACTGAAGCTTTCTTT	CASSFTNTEAFF
TRBV12-5	few	TRBJ1-1	.	TGTGCTAGTGGTTTGGGCGTCGGGGGGAACACTGAAGCTTTCTTT	CASGLGVGGNTEAFF
TRBV2	.	TRBJ2-7	.	TGTGCCAGCAGTTCAGATGTCTCGGCCTACGAGCAGTACTTC	CASSSDVSAYEQYF
TRBV7-3	once	TRBJ2-5	TRBD1	TGTGCCAGCAGCCCGGGACAGGGGTTAGAGACCCAGTACTTC	CASSPGQGLETQYF
TRBV5-6	few	TRBJ1-3	.	TGTGCCAGCAGCGAGACCCCGTCTGGAAACACCATATATTTT	CASSETPSGNTIYF
TRBV5-6	.	TRBJ2-1	.	TGTGCCAGCAGCTCCAGACCGAATGAGCAGTTCTTC	CASSSRPNEQFF
TRBV19	.	TRBJ2-6	.	TGTGCCAGTAGTATAGATCATAGTACCTCTGGGGCCAACGTCCTGACTTTC	CASSIDHSTSGANVLTF
TRBV10-3	.	TRBJ2-4	TRBD2	TGTGCCATCAGTGAGTCGGGAAGCGGGGGGGCCTCGGGCAAAAACATTCAGTACTTC	CAISESGSGGASGKNIQYF
TRBV10-3	few	TRBJ1-1	.	TGTGCCATCACTTTGGACGGAAACACTGAAGCTTTCTTT	CAITLDGNTEAFF
TRBV6-5	.	TRBJ2-5	.	TGTGCCAGCAGCTCCGCCGGGATAGATCAAGAGACCCAGTACTTC	CASSSAGIDQETQYF
TRBV27	.	TRBJ2-7	TRBD1	TGTGCCAGCAGATTCGGACAGGGTGTCGGCGAGCAGTACTTC	CASRFGQGVGEQYF
TRBV20-1	.	TRBJ2-7	.	TGCAGTGTAAAGTCCTCCGGGGAGCAGTACTTC	CSVKSSGEQYF
TRBV5-6	.	TRBJ1-6	.	TGTGCCAGCAGCTTGGCCGAAATGGGTTCACCCCTCCACTTT	CASSLAEMGSPLHF
TRBV19	.	TRBJ1-1	TRBD1	TGTGCCAGTAGCAGGGGGGGCACTGAAGCTTTCTTT	CASSRGGTEAFF
TRBV7-2	.	TRBJ2-7	.	TGTGCCAGCAGCTTAGAACGGGGGAACGAGCAGTACTTC	CASSLERGNEQYF
TRBV6-5	once	TRBJ2-1	.	TGTGCCAGCAGCCCCACTGGGTTCTCCTACAATGAGCAGTTCTTC	CASSPTGFSYNEQFF
TRBV7-9	.	TRBJ1-5	.	TGTGCCAGCAGCTTAAGCAATCAGCCCCAGCATTTT	CASSLSNQPQHF
TRBV25-1	.	TRBJ2-5	.	TGTGCCAGCAGTGAATTGGGCAACACCCAAGAGACCCAGTACTTC	CASSELGNTQETQYF
TRBV18	.	TRBJ2-5	TRBD2	TGTGCCAGCTCACCCCGGGACCCTAGCGCGGGAGTGCTGGAGACCCAGTACTTC	CASSPRDPSAGVLETQYF